The 23 T cell receptor beta chains reported below all come from one sample, sequenced in a study of Tregs in tolerant kidney transplant recipients. TCRdb keeps only in-frame clones here, not all; method: immunoSEQ multiplex PCR. This sample's table reports around 33,000 clones. The sample here was CD8+ T cells from blood, taken before the transplant. The receptors were sampled from a human donor who received a combined kidney and bone marrow transplant.

As for this clone: The read finishes 3 residues shy of the CDR3 end, and the germline J gene is used to complete it. This chain uses TRBV30 with TRBJ2-7, with 11 bases that match TRBD1. Germline trimming cut 1 base from V and 6 bases from J; bases unmatched to any gene: 5. The CDR3 sequence is 14 residues long. The germline CDR1 and CDR2 sequences are GTSNPN and SVGIG (reference sequence). The CDR3 loop reads CAWSAGTGGLEQYF. CDR3 DNA, as far as it was read: TGTGCCTGGAGTGCCGGGACAGGGGGACTCGAG.

For this clone: The read gets to within 3 residues of the CDR3 end, and the germline J gene fills in the rest. The chain couples TRBV6-2 or TRBV6-3 to TRBJ2-5; TRBD1 matches at 7 bases. The trim removed 2 bases at V and 0 bases at J, leaving 9 bases unmatched. This CDR3 is 17 amino acids long. CDR1 and CDR2 from the germline V gene are MNHEY and SVGEGT. CDR3 region: CASSYVRTGQYQETQYF. CDR3 DNA (partial): TGTGCCAGCAGTTACGTCAGGACAGGCCAGTACCAAGAGACC.

About this clone itself: The read ends 3 residues shy of where the CDR3 ends; the end is completed using the germline J gene. The chain combines TRBV5-1 with TRBJ1-1, with D hard to call. CDR1 SGHRS and CDR2 YFSETQ come from the germline V gene. V lost 0 bases and J 2 bases, leaving 17 bases between the germline ends. The CDR3 contains 17 residues. The CDR3 here is CASSLVGTSLVNTEAFF. Partial CDR3 DNA: TGCGCCAGCAGCTTGGTGGGCACCAGCTTAGTTAACACTGAA.

The CDR3 here is CASSPSVDEQFF. CDR3 bases read: TGTGCCAGCTCACCGTCCGTTGATGAG. The gene calls are TRBV18 and TRBJ2-1; D is undetermined. The CDR3 extends 3 residues past the end of the read, so its final part is completed from the germline J gene. Trimming pared 3 bases from V and 8 bases from J, leaving 8 bases between. The CDR3 length is 12 residues. In germline, CDR1 is KGHSH, CDR2 LQKENI.

Note on this clone: The read finishes 3 residues shy of the CDR3 end, and the germline J gene is used to complete it. The chain uses TRBV11-2 and TRBJ2-7; 7 bases map to TRBD2. The CDR3 spans 15 residues. Germline lookup yields CDR1 SGHAT and CDR2 FQNNGV. With 0 bases clipped from V and 1 base from J, the junction kept 3 bases outside the gene matches. The CDR3 region is CASSLEAGSSYEQYF. The part of the CDR3 DNA that was read is TGTGCCAGCAGCTTAGAAGCGGGGTCATCCTACGAG.

CDR3 DNA, as far as it was read: TGTGCCAGTAGTGAGGGGGCAGGGGGTTCCGACGAG. Its protein is CASSEGAGGSDE. The CDR3 in its entirety is CASSEGAGGSDEQYF. V is TRBV19 and J is TRBJ2-7; 7 positions agree with TRBD1. The observed sequence ends 3 residues before the CDR3 terminus, with the missing tail filled in from the germline J gene. Germline values: CDR1 LNHDA, CDR2 SQIVND (reference sequence). The CDR3 is made up of 15 amino acids. Trimming took 5 bases from V and 5 from J; bases not matched to a gene: 12.

A remark on this clone: The read terminates 3 residues ahead of where the CDR3 ends, so the germline J gene completes it. The chain employs TRBV20-1 and TRBJ2-1; D call uncertain. Between the trimmed V and J ends, which lost 2 bases and 3 bases, there was a span of 14 bases. Germline CDR1 is DFQATT and CDR2 is SNEGSKA (reference sequence). The CDR3 spans 15 residues. The part of the CDR3 DNA that was read is TGCAGTGCTAGATCTAACTACCTCCTCTACAATGAG. Protein: CSARSNYLLYNE. The whole CDR3 region reads CSARSNYLLYNEQFF.

Of note for this clone: The read comes to an end 3 residues before the CDR3 does, leaving the germline J gene to fill in the end. This chain connects TRBV28 to TRBJ2-2, with 8 bases matching TRBD1. The J segment lost 5 bases and the V segment lost 5 bases, leaving 10 bases of the junction unmatched. Germline loops: CDR1 MDHEN, CDR2 SYDVKM. There are 16 residues in the CDR3. The sequenced part of the CDR3 DNA is TGTGCCAGCAGTCCGACCAGGGGGCGCCGGACCGGGGAG. Translating gives CASSPTRGRRTGE. The whole CDR3 sequence reads CASSPTRGRRTGELFF.

A word on this clone: The read stops 3 residues short of the end of the CDR3; the missing end is completed from the germline J gene. The chain joins TRBV19 to TRBJ1-1; a possible D gene is TRBD1 (5 bases). Trimming shortened V by 5 bases and J by 2 bases, and 12 bases separated the two germline ends. The CDR3 is made up of 14 amino acids. Germline V gives CDR1 LNHDA, CDR2 SQIVND (reference sequence). CDR3 in amino acids: CASSPRQINTEAFF. The sequenced part of the CDR3 DNA is TGTGCCAGTAGTCCCCGACAGATCAACACTGAA.

Turning to this clone: The sequence runs out 3 residues before the end of the CDR3; the remainder is reconstructed from the germline J gene. The V gene is TRBV29-1, the J gene TRBJ2-1; 7 positions match TRBD1. CDR1 is SQVTM, CDR2 ANQGSEA, per germline. V lost 5 bases and J lost 7; bases outside the gene matches: 11. The CDR3 is 14 amino acids. Partial CDR3 DNA: TGCAGCGTTCGCGAGGGGGCGGAAATAAATGAG. Its translation is CSVREGAEINE. The whole CDR3 protein reads CSVREGAEINEQFF.

In regard to this clone: The CDR3 extends 3 residues past the end of the read, so its final part is completed from the germline J gene. The chain is built from TRBV5-1 and TRBJ2-7; D perhaps matches TRBD2 (6 bases). Trimming shortened V by 1 base and J by 2 bases, and 10 bases separated the two germline ends. The CDR3 covers 14 residues. Germline V gives CDR1 SGHRS, CDR2 YFSETQ. The CDR3 sequence: CASSLMGGTYEQYF. The sequenced CDR3 bases are TGCGCCAGCAGCTTGATGGGGGGAACCTACGAG.

For this clone: The missing CDR3 end, 3 residues past where the read stops, is filled in from the germline J gene. J is TRBJ2-5 and V is TRBV28; 7 positions agree with TRBD2. The junction had 4 bases not matched to a gene; V was cut back by 5 bases and J by 1 base. This CDR3 is 14 amino acids long. Germline V CDR1 and CDR2: MDHEN, SYDVKM. The CDR3 bases that were read are TGTGCCAGCAGTCTACGACTAGCCCAAGAGACC. It specifies CASSLRLAQET. The entire CDR3 reads CASSLRLAQETQYF.

Concerning this clone itself: The read ends 3 residues before the CDR3 terminus; that terminus is restored from the germline J gene. The V call is TRBV20-1, the J call TRBJ2-7; D gene ambiguous. Germline V lookup: CDR1 DFQATT, CDR2 SNEGSKA (reference sequence). V shed 3 bases and J shed 1 base, with 10 bases lying between them. CDR3 length equals 13 residues. CDR3 protein: CSASTDISYEQYF. The sequenced CDR3 bases are TGCAGTGCTAGTACAGACATATCCTACGAG.

A word on this clone: The read ends 3 residues early relative to the CDR3; the germline J gene fills the gap. The chain couples TRBV5-1 to TRBJ1-2; D may be TRBD1 (6 bases). This CDR3 region has 16 residues. Trimming stripped 5 bases from V and 2 bases from J, with 19 bases between. Per the germline V gene, CDR1 is SGHRS and CDR2 is YFSETQ. The sequenced CDR3 bases are TGCGCCAGCAGAATTTCCAGGGGCAAGATCAACTATGGC. The encoded protein is CASRISRGKINYG. From start to end, the CDR3 is CASRISRGKINYGYTF.

Comment on this clone: Read sequence stops 3 residues before the CDR3 end, and the germline J gene provides the missing end. The chain is built from TRBV2 and TRBJ2-3, with D perhaps TRBD1 (7 bases). The germline V gene has CDR1 SNHLY and CDR2 FYNNEI. Deletions cut 4 bases from V and 2 bases from J, with 16 bases between. The CDR3 extends over 16 amino acids. The CDR3 loop reads CASSGSRGVFTDTQYF. CDR3 bases read: TGTGCCAGCAGTGGGAGCAGGGGGGTTTTCACAGATACG.

The DNA read from the CDR3 is TGTGCCAGCAGTGAAAGGCAGGGAAGTGAAAAA. It encodes CASSERQGSEK. The whole CDR3 sequence reads CASSERQGSEKLFF. This chain joins TRBV6-1 and TRBJ1-4; D may be TRBD1 (5 bases). The DNA ends 3 residues before the CDR3 does, and the rest of the CDR3 is filled in from the germline J gene. The germline V gene has CDR1 MNHNS and CDR2 SASEGT. This CDR3 contains 14 residues. Deletions cut 2 bases from V and 7 bases from J, with 11 bases between.

By frequency, this clone registers medium-sized. The sequence runs out 3 residues before the end of the CDR3; the remainder is reconstructed from the germline J gene. The chain joins TRBV29-1 to TRBJ2-3, with D perhaps given as TRBD1 or TRBD2 (6 bases each). The CDR3 has 13 amino acids. V was clipped by 4 bases and J by 8 bases, with 16 bases between them. The germline CDR1 and CDR2 sequences are SQVTM and ANQGSEA. Here the CDR3 reads CSVGSGEDGTQYF. The part of the CDR3 DNA that was read is TGCAGCGTTGGGTCAGGGGAGGACGGTACG.

Points on this clone: Read data end 3 residues before the CDR3 end; the end is taken from the germline J gene. The chain employs TRBV11-2 and TRBJ2-2; weak D call: TRBD2 (6 bases). The germline V gene encodes CDR1 SGHAT and CDR2 FQNNGV. This CDR3 region has 15 residues. Trimming took off 3 bases at V and 4 bases at J, with 12 bases between the two ends. The CDR3 here is CASSLGDLGTGELFF. The CDR3 bases that were read are TGTGCCAGCAGCTTGGGGGACTTGGGCACCGGGGAG.

Concerning this clone: The read finishes 3 residues shy of the CDR3 end, and the germline J gene is used to complete it. The V gene is TRBV11-2, the J gene TRBJ2-5; D may be TRBD2 (6 bases). The CDR3 totals 15 residues. Trimming took off 5 bases at V and 5 bases at J, with 18 bases between the two ends. Germline lookup yields CDR1 SGHAT and CDR2 FQNNGV. CDR3 DNA (partial): TGTGCCAGCAGCCCCCTCGGATCGGGGGTTGAGACC. Its translation: CASSPLGSGVET. The entire CDR3 sequence reads CASSPLGSGVETQYF.

Note on this clone: The CDR3 is cut off 3 residues early in the read; its end comes from the germline J gene. The chain links TRBV30 to TRBJ1-1, with D unresolved. The CDR3 has 17 residues. The germline CDR1 and CDR2 sequences are GTSNPN and SVGIG (reference sequence). Here the CDR3 reads CAWKGRSEAADDYEAFF. CDR3 DNA (partial): TGTGCCTGGAAGGGCAGGAGTGAAGCGGCGGATGACTACGAG.

For this clone: The read finishes 3 residues shy of the CDR3 end, and the germline J gene is used to complete it. V gene TRBV5-7 combines with J gene TRBJ2-1, with 7 bases that match TRBD2. TRBV5-7 falls under the ORF class, with uncertain function. J was trimmed by 5 bases and V by 0 bases; bases with no gene match: 2. CDR3 length equals 14 residues. The part of the CDR3 DNA that was read is TGTGCCAGCAGCTTGGGACTAGCAGACAATGAG. As protein: CASSLGLADNE. The full-length CDR3 reads as CASSLGLADNEQFF.

Remarks on this clone: The sequence runs out 3 residues before the end of the CDR3; the remainder is reconstructed from the germline J gene. The J gene is TRBJ2-1, the V gene TRBV10-3, with TRBD1 matching 9 bases. The V and J ends lost 0 bases and 2 bases, in that order; junction bases with no gene match: 2. The CDR3 runs 16 residues. CDR1 ENHRY and CDR2 SYGVKD come from the germline V gene. The CDR3 loop reads CAISESGTGPYNEQFF. The CDR3 bases that were read are TGTGCCATCAGTGAGTCTGGGACAGGGCCCTACAATGAG.

On this clone: The DNA ends 3 residues before the CDR3 does, and the rest of the CDR3 is filled in from the germline J gene. The genes are TRBV19 and TRBJ2-1; 7 bases are shared with TRBD1. The CDR3 has 15 amino acids. V dropped 8 bases and J dropped 4; count of bases not matched to a gene: 11. Germline assignment: CDR1 LNHDA and CDR2 SQIVND (reference sequence). This CDR3 is CASHRQGAPYNEQFF. The sequenced part of the CDR3 DNA is TGTGCCAGTCACAGACAGGGCGCCCCGTACAATGAG.